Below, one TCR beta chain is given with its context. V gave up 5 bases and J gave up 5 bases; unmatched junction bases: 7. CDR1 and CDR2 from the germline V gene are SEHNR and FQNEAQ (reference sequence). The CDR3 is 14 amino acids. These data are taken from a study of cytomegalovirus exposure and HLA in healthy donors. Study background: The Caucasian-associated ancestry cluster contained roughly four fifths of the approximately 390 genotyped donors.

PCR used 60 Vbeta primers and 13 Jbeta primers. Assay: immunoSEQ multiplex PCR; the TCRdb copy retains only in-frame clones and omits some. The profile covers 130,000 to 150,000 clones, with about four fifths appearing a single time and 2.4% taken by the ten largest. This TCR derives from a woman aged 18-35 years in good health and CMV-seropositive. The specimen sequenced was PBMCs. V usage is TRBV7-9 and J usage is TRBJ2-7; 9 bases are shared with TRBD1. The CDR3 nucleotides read TGTGCCAGCAGCACGCCGGGACAGGGTGACGAGCAGTACTTC. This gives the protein CASSTPGQGDEQYF.